This T cell receptor beta chain was identified in a study of blood T cell repertoires in COVID-19 (dated by TCRdb to about 2020). About the investigation overall: Samples covering the acute and convalescent phases of COVID-19 were provided by collaborators in the United States, Italy and Spain. The prospective study material was composed of cDNA or gDNA derived from T cells, B-cell-depleted T cells, or PBMCs. The dataset comprised deeply sampled blood TCRbeta repertoires from subjects exposed to, actively infected with, or recovered from COVID-19. The repertoires were released in a freely available public database intended as a resource for research on the immune response to SARS-CoV-2. The samples were drawn from two sources: the first 160 participants of the ongoing ImmuneRACE study, and over 1,000 subjects contributed by 6 global collaborators. Nearly every sample came with metadata listing a de-identified subject ID, COVID-19 status, age in years and sex. Where available, HLA class I and class II types were obtained from metadata supplied by the sample provider rather than from assay-based typing. Broad study findings and their caveats: Clinical and demographic metadata were provided uncurated, with the amount varying by source and participant.

There are a few counts of this clone. What antigen it recognizes has not been identified. Base qualities are missing; no much larger clone stands one base away. Participants in the prospective study were aged about 18 to 90 years, lived in about two dozen United States geographic areas, and enrolled through a virtual design. In the prospective study, participants were assigned to cohorts based on the clinical history participants reported in a screening survey and a study questionnaire. In the prospective study, mobile phlebotomists collected whole blood, serum and a nasopharyngeal or oropharyngeal swab from each participant. Over an approximately two-month period, participants in the prospective study had the option of providing additional blood draws and questionnaires. Blood samples from the prospective study were shipped frozen or at room temperature prior to DNA extraction. The immunoSEQ Assay, a bias-controlled multiplex PCR, was used to amplify TCRbeta CDR3 regions from genomic DNA. As for how the authors treated the data: Within the assay, amplification of reference gene primers was used to estimate how many nucleated cells each sample contained. Sequence reads were collapsed and filtered to measure the absolute abundance of every unique TCRbeta CDR3 rearrangement. For each sample, productive Simpson clonality was calculated by taking the square root of Simpson's diversity index across productive rearrangements. Here the immuneACCESS table is served through TCRdb, limited to in-frame sequences with V and J called. Missing clones are a known gap in these copies; in checked studies unresolved V genes cover under half, and the rest lacks a known reason. That table supplies the V and J calls and clone size; D and trimming were determined from the DNA. Within this sample are about 400,000 clones, with roughly 88% of them counted one time only. The ten largest clonotypes hold 0.9% to 1% of the sample.

The CDR3 covers 14 residues, taking in both the cysteine and the phenylalanine. Left in the record is the CDR3 DNA by itself, 42 bases read in frame from the first base. The V end gives up 5 bases and the J end 5 bases, leaving 6 bases in the junction not matched to a gene. CDR1 ENHRY and CDR2 SYGVKD are derived from the germline V gene. This clonotype originated in a woman younger than 45 with acute COVID-19. Sequencing input: PBMCs or T cells enriched from blood (not recorded which). The V and J segments used are TRBV10-3 and TRBJ2-7, with TRBD1 matching 10 junction bases. The sequence in DNA is TGTGCCATCAGTAAGGACAGGGGGAGCGACGAGCAGTACTTC. Translated, this is CAISKDRGSDEQYF.